Described below is a single TCR beta chain sequence and its context. As yet, its antigen is unknown. These data are taken from a study of cytomegalovirus exposure and HLA in healthy donors. Overall study results and limits: A later look showed TCR association rates differing by HLA locus, highest for DRB1 and lowest for HLA-C.

PCR amplification relied on 60 Vbeta primers (plus 13 Jbeta primers). Data came from immunoSEQ multiplex PCR; TCRdb stores just in-frame clones and leaves some out. The repertoire consists of some 190,000 clones, with over 65% occurring once and the leading ten covering more than 1.4%. There are 15 residues in the CDR3. The germline V gene has CDR1 KGHSH and CDR2 LQKENI. The ends lost 3 bases at V and 3 bases at J; junction bases unmatched: 6. Source material: PBMCs. The chain has TRBV18 and TRBJ1-2; TRBD1 aligns across 8 bases. The TCR originated in a young man in good health and CMV-seronegative. CDR3 loop: CASSPETGADYGYTF. CDR3 in DNA: TGTGCCAGCTCACCCGAGACAGGGGCGGACTATGGCTACACCTTC.